The 26 T cell receptor beta chains below come from one sample, sequenced in a study of CD4 T cells in relation to SARS-CoV-2 and coronaviruses (dated by TCRdb to 2020 to 2022). Their antigens remain unidentified. The receptor library was made with the immunoSEQ multiplex PCR assay. TCRdb's version of the immuneACCESS table is confined to in-frame rearrangements and falls short of the full clone set. An unresolved V gene accounts for under half of the shortfall where checked; the remainder is of unknown origin. The table for this sample lists around 25,000 clones; about three quarters of them were counted only once. Together, the top ten hold 8.5% to 12% of the sample. CD4+ T cells from unexposed donors were collected before the COVID-19 pandemic (2011-2018). Following 10 days of culture, the EasySep CD4+ T cell isolation kit was used to isolate CD4+ T cells. The sample consisted of CD4+ T cells from PBMCs, cultured in vitro. All receptors come from a human donor in good health.

This chain joins TRBV11-1 and TRBJ1-1; D may be TRBD1 (5 bases). Germline CDR1 and CDR2: SGHAT and FQDESV (reference sequence). Trimming cost V 0 bases and J 7 bases, with 9 bases left between them. The CDR3 sequence is 13 residues long. CDR3 residues: CASSLARQSEAFF. CDR3 nucleotides: TGTGCCAGCAGCTTAGCTCGACAGAGTGAAGCTTTCTTT.

This clone was counted a single time. This chain joins TRBV2 and TRBJ1-5, with D unresolved. The germline gives CDR1 SNHLY, CDR2 FYNNEI. The CDR3 is made up of 16 amino acids. Trimming cost V 4 bases and J 1 base, with 14 bases left between them. The CDR3 coding sequence is TGTGCCAGCAGTGGACAAGGAGGAAGGAGCAATCAGCCCCAGCATTTT. Translation gives CASSGQGGRSNQPQHF.

The gene calls are TRBV7-8 and TRBJ1-2, with D unclear. CDR3 size: 16 residues. Germline CDR1 is SGHVS and CDR2 is FQNEAQ. Trimming took 1 base from V and 6 from J, leaving 18 bases between them. CDR3 amino acids: CASSLEAGARDHGYTF. The CDR3, as DNA: TGTGCCAGCAGCTTAGAAGCGGGAGCGAGGGATCATGGCTACACCTTC.

Concerning this clone: The same CDR3 is also encoded by other DNA sequences in this sample. V usage is TRBV5-4 and J usage is TRBJ2-3; 7 bases fit TRBD2. The J segment lost 5 bases and the V segment lost 4 bases, leaving 13 bases of the junction unmatched. CDR1 and CDR2 (germline): SGHNT, YYREEE (reference sequence). The CDR3 is 16 amino acids. The CDR3 bases are TGTGCCAGCAGCACGGATCCAACTAGCGACATAGATACGCAGTATTTT. It is translated as CASSTDPTSDIDTQYF.

The table lists this clone with a count of one. This chain joins TRBV6-5 and TRBJ2-7, with TRBD1 matching over 7 bases. Germline assignment: CDR1 MNHEY and CDR2 SVGAGI. This CDR3 comprises 14 residues. With 6 bases clipped from V and 0 bases from J, the junction kept 5 bases outside the gene matches. The chain's CDR3 is CASSRQGFSYEQYF. The DNA of the CDR3 is TGTGCCAGCAGCCGACAGGGTTTCTCCTACGAGCAGTACTTC.

As DNA, the CDR3 is TGTGCCAGCAACATGGACCTATCCTACGAGCAGTACTTC. As protein: CASNMDLSYEQYF. The genes are TRBV6-5 and TRBJ2-7; D gene unclear. Trimming shortened V by 7 bases and J by 1 base, and 11 bases separated the two germline ends. CDR1 is MNHEY and CDR2 is SVGAGI in the germline V gene. The CDR3 loop spans 13 amino acids.

V gene TRBV1 combines with J gene TRBJ2-1; TRBD2, the table's D call, was not compared with the DNA. TRBV1 is an annotated pseudogene. The CDR3 has 9 residues. CDR3 DNA: TGCACCAGGCGAAATGAGCAGTTCTTC. It yields the protein CTRRNEQFF.

J is TRBJ1-2 and V is TRBV6-1; D is possibly TRBD1 (5 bases). Germline-derived CDR1 and CDR2 are MNHNS and SASEGT. Trimming cost V 1 base and J 4 bases, with 16 bases left between them. The CDR3 spans 16 residues. The CDR3 here is CASSEGDGRGGYGYTF. The CDR3 region has the DNA TGTGCCAGCAGTGAAGGGGACGGACGTGGGGGCTATGGCTACACCTTC.

V and J are TRBV10-3 and TRBJ1-5; D is unresolved. V was cut by 3 bases and J by 0 bases, with 9 bases left in between. From germline, CDR1 is ENHRY and CDR2 SYGVKD. The CDR3 contains 15 residues. CDR3 in DNA: TGTGCCATCAGTGAAGGGTCAGATAGCAATCAGCCCCAGCATTTT. Amino acid sequence: CAISEGSDSNQPQHF.

The V gene is TRBV7-2, the J gene TRBJ1-1; TRBD1 is a possible D gene (5 bases). The CDR3 loop spans 14 amino acids. Germline-derived CDR1 and CDR2 are SGHTA and FQGNSA. The V gene lost 0 bases and the J gene lost 4 bases, with 9 bases spanning the gap. The CDR3 protein is CASSLAGGRTEAFF. The CDR3, as DNA: TGTGCCAGCAGCTTAGCGGGGGGTCGCACTGAAGCTTTCTTT.

The chain uses TRBV12-3 or TRBV12-4 and TRBJ1-5; unclear D gene. This CDR3 has 13 amino acids. V lost 3 bases and J 5 bases, leaving 8 bases between the germline ends. The CDR3 DNA follows: TGTGCCAGCAGTTTCAAGGGTTATCAGCCCCAGCATTTT. It is translated as CASSFKGYQPQHF.

CDR3 sequence: CASSVGNQNTEAFF. The CDR3 nucleotides read TGCGCCAGCAGCGTAGGGAACCAGAACACTGAAGCTTTCTTT. The chain couples TRBV4-3 to TRBJ1-1; D unclear. The V gene lost 5 bases and the J gene lost 1 base, with 11 bases spanning the gap. From germline, CDR1 is LGHNA and CDR2 YSLEER. The CDR3 spans 14 residues.

This chain links TRBV12-3 or TRBV12-4 with TRBJ1-2, with a weak D call TRBD1 (6 bases). The CDR3 totals 13 residues. V was clipped by 5 bases and J by 9 bases, with 16 bases between them. CDR3 region: CASSTTGSESYTF. The CDR3, as DNA: TGTGCCAGCAGTACGACAGGTTCTGAGAGCTACACCTTC.

This chain uses TRBV5-1 with TRBJ2-2, with 7 bases matching TRBD1. V trimming: 6 bases; J trimming: 4 bases; junction bases outside the gene matches: 9. Germline assignment: CDR1 SGHRS and CDR2 YFSETQ. This CDR3 is built from 15 residues. Here the CDR3 DNA reads TGCGCCAGCACCCCGGACGGACAGGCCACCGGGGAGCTGTTTTTT. The encoded protein is CASTPDGQATGELFF.

This clone was observed once. Mismatch with germline at one junction end may stem from a read error. The chain recombines TRBV7-9 with TRBJ2-1; 10 bases match TRBD2. The CDR3 runs 16 residues. From germline, CDR1 is SEHNR and CDR2 FQNEAQ (reference sequence). CDR3 nucleotide sequence: TGTGCCAGCAGCCCAAAGACTAGCGGGTCCTCCAATGAGCAGTTCTTC. It is translated as CASSPKTSGSSNEQFF.

The chain carries TRBV30 and TRBJ2-5; 10 nucleotides align to TRBD1. The CDR3 spans 15 residues. CDR1 and CDR2 from the germline V gene are GTSNPN and SVGIG (reference sequence). The junction had 8 bases not matched to a gene; V was cut back by 3 bases and J by 4 bases. The CDR3 DNA is TGTGCCTGGAGGGGACCGACAGGGGGCGCAGAGACCCAGTACTTC. Residues: CAWRGPTGGAETQYF.

The chain links TRBV4-2 to TRBJ1-6; 9 bases are a match to TRBD1. V shed 1 base and J 8 bases; nucleotides not matched to a gene: 24. Germline assignment: CDR1 LGHNA and CDR2 YNFKEQ. CDR3 length: 22 amino acids. Here the CDR3 reads CASSQGGGQGRDFLGGDSPLHF. CDR3 sequence (DNA): TGTGCCAGCAGCCAAGGAGGGGGACAGGGCCGGGATTTTTTAGGTGGGGATTCACCCCTCCACTTT.

The chain couples TRBV7-3 to TRBJ2-3, with TRBD1 matching over 8 bases. V gave up 4 bases and J gave up 0 bases; unmatched junction bases: 3. Germline V CDR1 and CDR2: SGHTA, FQGTGA. The CDR3 extends over 15 amino acids. CDR3 DNA: TGTGCCAGCAGCTCTCAGGGGGCTAGCACAGATACGCAGTATTTT. Protein sequence: CASSSQGASTDTQYF. The whole variable domain, remainder taken from reference TRBV7-3 and TRBJ2-3, is GAGVSQTPSNKVTEKGKYVELRCDPISGHTALYWYRQSLGQGPEFLIYFQGTGAADDSGLPNDRFFAVRPEGSVSTLKIQRTERGDSAVYLCASSSQGASTDTQYFGPGTRLTVL.

This clone was seen a single time. This sequence joins TRBV5-6 and TRBJ1-4, with D unclear. The V end lost 0 bases, the J end lost 8 bases, and 14 bases lay between the germline ends. CDR1 and CDR2 (germline): SGHDT, YYEEEE. CDR3 size: 15 residues. The CDR3 sequence is CASSLGAVSPEKLFF. CDR3 DNA sequence: TGTGCCAGCAGCTTGGGGGCAGTCTCTCCGGAAAAACTGTTTTTT.

The chain is built from TRBV20-1 and TRBJ1-2, with a possible D match to TRBD1 (5 bases). Germline CDR1 reads DFQATT; CDR2 reads SNEGSKA (reference sequence). Trimming removed 3 bases at V and 4 bases at J, with 15 bases between. This CDR3 spans 14 amino acids. CDR3 coding DNA: TGCAGTGCTAGTTTTGGGGGACTAGGCTATGGCTACACCTTC. Protein: CSASFGGLGYGYTF.

This chain connects TRBV19 to TRBJ2-7; 10 bases match TRBD1. Looked up from germline, CDR1 is LNHDA and CDR2 is SQIVND (reference sequence). The CDR3 is made up of 14 amino acids. After removal of 5 bases from V and 5 bases from J, the junction contained 6 bases not matched to a gene. In DNA, the CDR3 is TGTGCCAGTAGTTCGACAGGGGGCTTTGACGAGCAGTACTTC. Encoded protein: CASSSTGGFDEQYF.

Only one count was recorded for this clone. CDR3 nucleotide sequence: TGTGCCAGTAGATCCTTCGCAGGGGGCAGAGACTCACCCCTCCACTTT. Translation: CASRSFAGGRDSPLHF. This chain uses TRBV19 with TRBJ1-6, with 8 bases fitting TRBD1. The germline gives CDR1 LNHDA, CDR2 SQIVND (reference sequence). CDR3 length: 16 residues. The trim removed 6 bases at V and 10 bases at J, leaving 14 bases unmatched.

This chain joins TRBV6-5 and TRBJ1-1; tentatively, D is TRBD1 (5 bases). Trimming cost V 4 bases and J 1 base, with 7 bases left between them. Germline CDR1 is MNHEY and CDR2 is SVGAGI. This CDR3 is built from 13 residues. The CDR3 bases are TGTGCCAGCAGTTTAACAGGGAACACTGAAGCTTTCTTT. Its protein product is CASSLTGNTEAFF.

V usage is TRBV11-3 and J usage is TRBJ2-5, with D possibly matching TRBD2 (6 bases). The CDR3 length is 15 residues. Germline V gene lookup returns CDR1 SGHNT and CDR2 YENEEA. Trimming shortened V by 5 bases and J by 4 bases, and 17 bases separated the two germline ends. The CDR3 reads CASSRGRGRGETQYF. The CDR3 bases are TGTGCCAGCAGCCGCGGGCGGGGTCGGGGAGAGACCCAGTACTTC.

The chain has TRBV5-1 and TRBJ2-5; the match to TRBD1 covers 8 bases. There are 14 residues in the CDR3. The V and J ends lost 1 base and 4 bases, in that order; junction bases with no gene match: 3. CDR1 is SGHRS, CDR2 YFSETQ, per germline. This CDR3 reads CASSLQGAGETQYF. The CDR3 bases are TGCGCCAGCAGCTTGCAGGGGGCGGGAGAGACCCAGTACTTC.

V is TRBV4-1 and J is TRBJ2-3, with D perhaps TRBD1 or TRBD2 (6 bases each). V lost 4 bases and J 2 bases, leaving 10 bases between the germline ends. Germline V CDR1 and CDR2: MGHRA, YSYEKL. The CDR3 loop spans 14 amino acids. CDR3 bases: TGCGCCAGCAGCCCGGGGGCCGACACAGATACGCAGTATTTT. This translates into CASSPGADTDTQYF.